This TCR gamma chain was observed in a study of γδ T cells in repeated Plasmodium falciparum infection. Broader study findings: Malian children's Vdelta2-negative repertoires appeared more expanded and less diverse than Australians'. Donors in Mali lived in a small rural village, largely one ethnic group.

This clone was counted ten times or more. What it binds is not known. It differs at one base from a far larger clone, so likely a read error. This specimen includes other DNA sequences encoding the same CDR3. TRG and TRD sequences were obtained from every sorted gammadelta sample. TCRdb re-called the multiplex PCR reads through CATT. The sample consists of approximately 30,000 gamma-chain clones, over 1.1% of them appearing once. Vgamma9/Vdelta2+ and Vdelta2-negative gammadelta T cells were flow-sorted from PBMC for bulk sequencing. The germline V gene encodes CDR1 GITISATS and CDR2 ISYDGTV (reference sequence). This CDR3 contains 16 residues.

Sequenced: gamma-delta T cells from blood. This receptor was taken from a pool of human donors (malaria-infected and uninfected, not separated). The V and J genes are TRGV9 and TRGJP. The J gene is absent in TCRdb and was assigned here via DNA matching to germline. The CDR3 loop reads CALWEELELGKKIKVF. The CDR3 DNA reads TGTGCCTTGTGGGAAGAGCTCGAGTTAGGCAAAAAAATCAAGGTATTT.